A single sample gave rise to the 2 T cell receptor beta chains below, sequenced in a study of cytomegalovirus exposure and HLA in healthy donors. 60 Vbeta and 13 Jbeta primers were used in PCR. Libraries were prepared by immunoSEQ multiplex PCR; TCRdb keeps only in-frame clonotypes and omits some of them. Among more than 110,000 clones listed, around 75% were seen once. The sequencing input was PBMCs. The receptors originated from a female donor in good health and CMV-seronegative.

The sample holds a few counts of this clone. The genes are TRBV6-5 and TRBJ1-1; D remains ambiguous. Per the germline V gene, CDR1 is MNHEY and CDR2 is SVGAGI. The CDR3 totals 13 residues. Trimming left V 4 bases short and J 0 bases short, with 6 bases between. The CDR3 bases are TGTGCCAGCAGTTCTGAGGTGAACACTGAAGCTTTCTTT. Translated: CASSSEVNTEAFF.

The genes are TRBV6-5 and TRBJ2-5, with TRBD1 identical over 7 bases. With V trimmed by 0 bases and J by 4 bases, 8 bases remained unmatched. Germline values: CDR1 MNHEY, CDR2 SVGAGI. The CDR3 is 16 amino acids. The CDR3 coding sequence is TGTGCCAGCAGTTACTCATTCCGACAGGGTCTAGAGACCCAGTACTTC. It codes for CASSYSFRQGLETQYF.